These 8 T cell receptor beta chains came from one sample sequenced in a study of beta chain features in type 1 diabetes. Expressed TCRB transcripts were sequenced because the isolated RNA had all been reverse transcribed beforehand. The table came from immunoSEQ multiplex PCR; TCRdb's copy has only in-frame clones and leaves some out. The table shows hundreds of thousands of clones, with about 63% occurring only once. The sequenced sample consisted of naive CD4+ T cells from blood. Every receptor here comes from a man aged 25-40 years in good health.

CDR3: CASSVYVSGLGTDTQYF. The DNA for the CDR3 is TGTGCCAGCTCAGTTTACGTATCGGGACTGGGCACAGATACGCAGTATTTT. The rearrangement links TRBV28 to TRBJ2-3, with D maybe TRBD2 (6 bases). CDR1 and CDR2 from the germline V gene are MDHEN and SYDVKM. Trimming removed 8 bases from V and 1 base from J, with 22 bases in between. The CDR3 is made up of 17 amino acids. The complete variable domain, with remaining parts taken from reference TRBV28 and TRBJ2-3, reads DVKVTQSSRYLVKRTGEKVFLECVQDMDHENMFWYRQDPGLGLRLIYFSYDVKMKEKGDIPEGYSVSREKKERFSLILESASTNQTSMYLCASSVYVSGLGTDTQYFGPGTRLTVL.

This clone showed up just once. This chain connects TRBV23-1 to TRBJ1-5, with a weak D call TRBD1 (5 bases). TRBV23-1 is reported as an ORF; its role is uncertain. Deletions cut 7 bases from V and 2 bases from J, with 15 bases between. The CDR3 has 15 residues. CDR3 in DNA: TGCGCCAGCATTGAGGGGCGCTTGGGCAATCAGCCCCAGCATTTT. Amino acid sequence: CASIEGRLGNQPQHF.

The chain couples TRBV6-1 to TRBJ2-1, with a tentative D call TRBD2 (6 bases). Germline V gene lookup returns CDR1 MNHNS and CDR2 SASEGT. This CDR3 has 14 amino acids. The germline V and J ends were trimmed by 3 bases and 7 bases, with 13 bases remaining between them. The CDR3: CASSDGTPLNEQFF. The CDR3 nucleotides read TGTGCCAGCAGTGATGGGACTCCCTTGAATGAGCAGTTCTTC.

This chain joins TRBV28 and TRBJ2-7, with 15 nucleotides matching TRBD2. Germline V gene sequence: CDR1 MDHEN, CDR2 SYDVKM. V lost 5 bases, J lost 4 bases, and 9 bases stayed unmatched. The CDR3 has 17 residues. CDR3 coding DNA: TGTGCCAGCAGTACCCGGACCGGGACTAGCGGGAGGTACGAGCAGTACTTC. Residues: CASSTRTGTSGRYEQYF. Together with reference TRBV28 and TRBJ2-7, the CDR3 gives the full variable domain: DVKVTQSSRYLVKRTGEKVFLECVQDMDHENMFWYRQDPGLGLRLIYFSYDVKMKEKGDIPEGYSVSREKKERFSLILESASTNQTSMYLCASSTRTGTSGRYEQYFGPGTRLTVT.

As DNA, the CDR3 is TGCAGCGTTGTCGGGGACACCGATACGCAGTATTTT. As protein: CSVVGDTDTQYF. The genes are TRBV29-1 and TRBJ2-3; TRBD1 might be the D (6 bases). V was pared by 4 bases and J by 6 bases, with 11 bases between. Germline V CDR1 and CDR2: SQVTM, ANQGSEA. The CDR3 has 12 residues.

The rearrangement uses TRBV7-2 and TRBJ2-2, with D maybe TRBD1 (5 bases). Germline-derived CDR1 and CDR2 are SGHTA and FQGNSA. This CDR3 has 16 residues. Trimming shortened V by 1 base and J by 6 bases, and 15 bases separated the two germline ends. CDR3 coding DNA: TGTGCCAGCAGCTTAGTAGGGCAGGGTACGGCCGGGGAGCTGTTTTTT. Its protein is CASSLVGQGTAGELFF.

The sample holds a few counts of this clone. V is TRBV30 and J is TRBJ2-3; 12 bases map to TRBD2. This CDR3 has 14 residues. J gave up 6 bases and V 2 bases, and 3 bases lay outside the gene matches. Germline loops: CDR1 GTSNPN, CDR2 SVGIG (reference sequence). The CDR3 spells CAWSPSGRGDTQYF. The CDR3 DNA reads as TGTGCCTGGAGTCCTAGCGGGAGGGGCGATACGCAGTATTTT.

The chain is built from TRBV29-1 and TRBJ1-1, with D tentatively TRBD1 (5 bases). Germline lookup yields CDR1 SQVTM and CDR2 ANQGSEA. CDR3 length: 13 residues. Trimming cost V 7 bases and J 4 bases, with 16 bases left between them. In DNA form, the CDR3 reads TGCAGCGGGGGACCCCAGGTAGGCACTGAAGCTTTCTTT. Its protein is CSGGPQVGTEAFF.